Each of the 7 T cell receptor beta chains below was sequenced from the same sample in a study of Ad26.COV2.S vaccination and SARS-CoV-2 variants. Treatment noted: around 19 received Ad26.COV2.S at low or high dose, single or two shots; about five received placebo; per-sample allocation not given. Sampling took place 63 days after the first vaccine or placebo injection. Clones were read by immunoSEQ multiplex PCR, and TCRdb kept only the in-frame ones, dropping some. The sample contains 350,000 to 450,000 clones, 80% to 90% of which appear only once. Source: peripheral blood, taken in a trial of Ad26.COV2.S vaccine versus placebo. All receptors derive from a person between 18 and 65 years old who received the Ad26.COV2.S COVID-19 vaccine or a placebo.

The chain links TRBV27 to TRBJ2-7, with 8 bases fitting TRBD1. This CDR3 comprises 16 residues. Trimming removed 5 bases from V and 7 bases from J; junction bases left unmatched: 16. In germline, CDR1 is MNHEY, CDR2 SMNVEV (reference sequence). CDR3 coding DNA: TGTGCCAGCAGTCAAGCGCGGGGACAGGTGGGAGAGGAGCAGTACTTC. This encodes CASSQARGQVGEEQYF.

The chain joins TRBV30 to TRBJ1-4; no firm D call. The V gene lost 5 bases and the J gene lost 0 bases, with 10 bases spanning the gap. The CDR3 consists of 14 residues. Germline-derived CDR1 and CDR2 are GTSNPN and SVGIG (reference sequence). The CDR3 sequence is CAWSEGTTNEKLFF. CDR3 sequence (DNA): TGTGCCTGGTCGGAGGGAACAACTAATGAAAAACTGTTTTTT.

The J gene is TRBJ2-7, the V gene TRBV5-4; 7 bases fit TRBD2. The V gene's germline CDR1 is SGHNT and CDR2 YYREEE (reference sequence). Trimming cost V 2 bases and J 3 bases; bases outside gene matches: 2. The CDR3 has 13 amino acids. CDR3 DNA: TGTGCCAGCAGCTTCAGCGGGAACTACGAGCAGTACTTC. Its translation: CASSFSGNYEQYF.

V and J are TRBV9 and TRBJ1-2, with 9 bases lining up with TRBD1. CDR1 and CDR2 (germline): SGDLS, YYNGEE. The CDR3 length is 15 residues. V dropped 4 bases and J dropped 5; count of bases not matched to a gene: 9. The CDR3 bases are TGTGCCAGCAGCCCATGGACAGGGGACCAATATGGCTACACCTTC. Translation gives CASSPWTGDQYGYTF.

The chain recombines TRBV2 with TRBJ2-3; 7 bases match TRBD1. V was pared by 2 bases and J by 6 bases, with 2 bases of the junction left unmatched. CDR1 and CDR2 (germline): SNHLY, FYNNEI. The CDR3 totals 13 residues. CDR3 sequence reads: CASSEIRGDTQYF. As DNA, the CDR3 is TGTGCCAGCAGTGAAATCAGGGGGGATACGCAGTATTTT.

CDR3 DNA sequence: TGTGCCAGCAGCGTAGAAGGGACTGCCTACAATGAGCAGTTCTTC. It translates to CASSVEGTAYNEQFF. The chain joins TRBV9 to TRBJ2-1; D is possibly TRBD2 (6 bases). The ends were cut back, 0 bases at V and 2 bases at J, with 9 bases in the middle. The CDR3 spans 15 residues. Germline CDR1 reads SGDLS; CDR2 reads YYNGEE. Variable domain in full (rest from reference TRBV9 and TRBJ2-1): DSGVTQTPKHLITATGQRVTLRCSPRSGDLSVYWYQQSLDQGLQFLIQYYNGEERAKGNILERFSAQQFPDLHSELNLSSLELGDSALYFCASSVEGTAYNEQFFGPGTRLTVL.

This chain joins TRBV16 and TRBJ1-5, with D perhaps TRBD1 (6 bases). Germline CDR1 and CDR2: KGHSY and FQNENV. V lost 4 bases and J 11 bases, leaving 15 bases between the germline ends. The CDR3 sequence is 13 residues long. Here the CDR3 DNA reads TGTGCCAGCAGCCCTCCTACAAGGGGGACCCAGCATTTT. Translation gives CASSPPTRGTQHF.